A selection of T cell receptor beta chains follows, all from one sample in a study of patients and donors after allogeneic stem cell transplantation. TCRdb processed the RT-PCR reads anew with MiXCR; each CDR3 protein has one entry. Of approximately 200,000 distinct CDR3 sequences detected, more than 35% appear once; the ten largest clones hold 33%. The sequenced sample was blood, either unsorted or a sorted T cell fraction (not recorded which). The receptors here all came from a human donor who was either an allogeneic HSCT recipient or a stem cell or donor lymphocyte infusion donor (not recorded which). It is not recorded whose cells these are; they may come from a transplant donor. CDR3s include the opening cysteine and the closing phenylalanine or tryptophan. A D gene is named only where the DNA matches it firmly. Size is omitted from some rows. Given values are once, few, many or a class for expanded clones.

d_gene	v_gene	j_gene	abundance	CDR3nt	CDR3aa
NA	TRBV5-1	TRBJ2-3	NA	TGCGCCAGCAGTCCTTCGGCGGGGTCCACAGATACGCAGTATTTT	CASSPSAGSTDTQYF
NA	TRBV5-1	TRBJ1-1	few	TGCGCCAGCAGCCCCGGGACGGCTGTCTTGAACACTGAAGCTTTCTTT	CASSPGTAVLNTEAFF
NA	TRBV13	TRBJ1-2	few	TGTGCCAGCAGCCCTTCTGGGGGGGACTTTAACTATGGCTACACCTTC	CASSPSGGDFNYGYTF
NA	TRBV25-1	TRBJ2-2	few	TGTGCCAGCACAGGTGGGGGATACACCGGGGAGCTGTTTTTT	CASTGGGYTGELFF
NA	TRBV4-3	TRBJ1-2	NA	TGCGCCAGCAGCCAAGATCGGGGCGGAGGCACCCACTACACCTTC	CASSQDRGGGTHYTF
NA	TRBV4-2	TRBJ1-2	NA	TGTGCCAGCAGCCCAGGGGCGGGCTACACCTTC	CASSPGAGYTF
TRBD2	TRBV12-3/TRBV12-4	TRBJ2-3	few	TGTGCCAGCAGCCTTAGCGGGAGAGGAACAGATACGCAGTATTTT	CASSLSGRGTDTQYF
TRBD2	TRBV5-1	TRBJ2-1	NA	TGCGCCAGCAGCCCGGGACTAGCGGGACGCTACTCCTACAATGAGCAGTTCTTC	CASSPGLAGRYSYNEQFF
NA	TRBV12-3/TRBV12-4	TRBJ2-1	NA	TGTGCCAGCATGAGAACCCTACGGATGAATGAGCAGTTCTTC	CASMRTLRMNEQFF
TRBD2	TRBV5-1	TRBJ2-2	NA	TGCGCCAGCAGCTCTACTAGCGGGAATAACACCGGGGAGCTGTTTTTT	CASSSTSGNNTGELFF
NA	TRBV7-2	TRBJ1-1	few	TGTGCCAGCAGCTTACTGACGGGGACTGAAGCTTTCTTT	CASSLLTGTEAFF
NA	TRBV7-9	TRBJ2-1	NA	TGTGCCAGCAGCCCCGCCGGCAGGTTCGGGAATGAGCAGTTCTTC	CASSPAGRFGNEQFF
TRBD2	TRBV5-1	TRBJ2-7	NA	TGCGCCAGCAGCTTGGTCCTGGCGGGAGCGGGGGAGCAGTACTTC	CASSLVLAGAGEQYF
NA	TRBV4-2	TRBJ2-7	few	TGTGCCAGCAGCCAAAAGATATTTTCCGAGCAGTACTTC	CASSQKIFSEQYF
NA	TRBV5-1	TRBJ1-1	few	TGCGCCAGCAGCTCGCCAGGGGTGGTAGCTGAAGCTTTCTTT	CASSSPGVVAEAFF
NA	TRBV27	TRBJ1-5	few	TGTGCCAGCAGTTTAAGGTCCGGCAATCAGCCCCAGCATTTT	CASSLRSGNQPQHF
TRBD1	TRBV6-6	TRBJ1-5	NA	TGTGCCAGCAGTTACCTCAACAGGGGGCTAAATCAGCCCCAGCATTTT	CASSYLNRGLNQPQHF
NA	TRBV6-5	TRBJ1-6	NA	TGTGCCAGCAACGTTGGGCCTATTAATTCACCCCTCCACTTT	CASNVGPINSPLHF
TRBD1	TRBV5-1	TRBJ1-2	NA	TGCGCCAGCAGCGAAGGGACAGGGGGCAACTATGGCTACACCTTC	CASSEGTGGNYGYTF
NA	TRBV5-1	TRBJ1-2	NA	TGCGCCAGCAGCTTGGCCGGGCAGTCTAACTATGGCTACACCTTC	CASSLAGQSNYGYTF
NA	TRBV12-3/TRBV12-4	TRBJ1-5	NA	TGTGCCAGCAGTTTAATGGATCAGCCCCAGCATTTT	CASSLMDQPQHF
NA	TRBV10-3	TRBJ1-2	NA	TGTGCCACGGGCAGTGGGGGCTACACCTTC	CATGSGGYTF
NA	TRBV5-1	TRBJ1-1	NA	TGCGCCAGCAGCTTGGAGGGATGGCAAGCTTTCTTT	CASSLEGWQAFF
TRBD2	TRBV3-1	TRBJ2-3	once	TGTGCCAGCAGCCCCCCCCTTCCGGGACTAGCGGGAGTCACAGATACGCAGTATTTT	CASSPPLPGLAGVTDTQYF
TRBD1	TRBV5-6	TRBJ2-7	NA	TGTGCCAGCAGGCCGGGACAGGGGGCCTACGAGCAGTACTTC	CASRPGQGAYEQYF
NA	TRBV12-3/TRBV12-4	TRBJ1-2	few	TGTGCCAGCAGTCCCCCGACTCCTAACTATGGCTACACCTTC	CASSPPTPNYGYTF
NA	TRBV25-1	TRBJ1-2	NA	TGTGCCAGCAGTGAGGCTAACTATGGCTACACCTTC	CASSEANYGYTF
TRBD2	TRBV13	TRBJ2-7	NA	TGTGCCAGCAGCTTAGGTCGGTCTAGCGGGAGTCTCTACGAGCAGTACTTC	CASSLGRSSGSLYEQYF
NA	TRBV6-5	TRBJ1-2	NA	TGTGCCAGCATCCCCGAAAGGGGGAACTATGGCTACACCTTC	CASIPERGNYGYTF
TRBD1	TRBV4-3	TRBJ1-2	NA	TGCGCCAGCAGCCCCCGAGGACAGGCGTTTTATGGCTACACCTTC	CASSPRGQAFYGYTF
TRBD1	TRBV5-8	TRBJ1-4	NA	TGTGCCAGCAGCCCTCACCGACAGGGGGACGGTGAAAAACTGTTTTTT	CASSPHRQGDGEKLFF
NA	TRBV15	TRBJ2-2	NA	TGTGCCACCAGCAGAGTCCTTGCCAACACCGGGGAGCTGTTTTTT	CATSRVLANTGELFF
TRBD1	TRBV20-1	TRBJ1-1	NA	TGCAGTGCTAGACGGACAGGACCTGAAGCTTTCTTT	CSARRTGPEAFF
NA	TRBV5-1	TRBJ1-2	NA	TGCGCCAGCAGCTTGGCAAAGGGGGACTATGGCTACACCTTC	CASSLAKGDYGYTF
TRBD1	TRBV6-5	TRBJ1-1	few	TGTGCCAGCAGTTACGGGGCAGGGGGCCCTGAAGCTTTCTTT	CASSYGAGGPEAFF
NA	TRBV4-3	TRBJ1-4	few	TGCGCCAGCAGCCAGGACACGGGGAATGAAAAACTGTTTTTT	CASSQDTGNEKLFF
NA	TRBV12-3/TRBV12-4	TRBJ1-2	few	TGTGCCAGCAGTCAGGGGCCTAACTATGGCTACACCTTC	CASSQGPNYGYTF
NA	TRBV6-5	TRBJ2-1	NA	TGTGCCAGCAGTTCTAGCGTATACTACAATGAGCAGTTCTTC	CASSSSVYYNEQFF
TRBD2	TRBV12-3/TRBV12-4	TRBJ2-2	few	TGTGCCAGCAGCCCAGCGGGAGGTCTTGGGGAGCTGTTTTTT	CASSPAGGLGELFF